This TCR beta chain was sequenced for a study of T-cell memory formation after mild COVID-19. Germline V gene data show CDR1 as SGHAT and CDR2 as FQNNGV. V was pared by 1 base and J by 4 bases, with 3 bases of the junction left unmatched. The CDR3 is 15 residues long. Regarding the study as a whole: That cross-reactive memory joined was suggested by some responding clones appearing in pre-infection memory.

TCRdb itself ran the 5' RACE reads through MiXCR, one entry per CDR3 protein. In the table there are about 150,000 distinct CDR3 sequences, 15% to 20% of which are singletons. This clonotype was recorded a few times. Antigen specificity is unknown. The sample comprised PBMCs or a T cell subset sorted from them (not recorded which). This chain connects TRBV11-2 to TRBJ2-1; 8 positions agree with TRBD1. This TCR was sampled from an adult woman who had mild COVID-19 (a few samples of this study predate the infection). Cell type and time point are not known. The CDR3 loop is CASSLGQGLYNEQFF. The CDR3, as DNA: TGTGCCAGCAGCTTAGGACAGGGGCTATACAATGAGCAGTTCTTC.